Reported below is one TCR beta chain. Its antigen is unidentified. The data stem from a study of human CD8 memory T cell subsets. Findings and limits, study-wide: Only one chain type (the T cell receptor beta chain) was sequenced in this study. Measured by normalized Shannon-Wiener diversity, stem-like memory and precursor exhausted T cells were similarly high in diversity, which was not the case for effector memory cells.

Production of TCR beta libraries used UMI-labeled 5' RACE as the method. TCRdb re-called the 5' RACE reads and gives one entry per CDR3 protein, without DNA. Its table lists 15,000 to 20,000 distinct CDR3 sequences. The authors drew RNA from duplicate vials of fewer than 180,000 sorted CD8+ T cells per subset. This CDR3 region has 14 residues. CDR1 is SEHNR and CDR2 is FQNEAQ in the germline V gene (reference sequence). The clonotype comes from a human donor in good health. Sequenced sample: CD8+ stem-like memory T cells (TSCM and TCM) sorted from PBMCs. Subset in this sample: stem-like memory CD8 T cells (TSTEM), CCR7+ PD-1- TIGIT-. The J gene is TRBJ1-1, the V gene TRBV7-9; the D call of TRBD1 rests on TCRdb alone, since no DNA is present to check it. The CDR3 spells CASSPDSRGTEAFF.